Presented here are 20 T cell receptor beta chains from one specimen sequenced in a study of cytotoxic CD8 clonotypes in ibrutinib-treated CLL. TCRdb's table, derived via immunoSEQ multiplex PCR, lists solely in-frame clones and lacks some. Here the sample spans some 200,000 clones, approximately 70% being singletons. Sequences were derived from PBMCs, sampled after 12 months of ibrutinib treatment. All receptors come from a human donor with chronic lymphocytic leukemia.

This chain joins TRBV19 and TRBJ1-5; 7 bases match TRBD1. J was trimmed by 3 bases and V by 6 bases; bases with no gene match: 8. CDR1 is LNHDA and CDR2 is SQIVND in the germline V gene (reference sequence). The CDR3 extends over 15 amino acids. The CDR3 reads CASSPATGHNQPQHF. The CDR3 bases are TGTGCCAGTAGCCCCGCGACAGGGCACAATCAGCCCCAGCATTTT.

This chain links TRBV28 with TRBJ1-1; weak D call: TRBD1 (5 bases). The CDR3 sequence is 15 residues long. The V end lost 2 bases, the J end lost 4 bases, and 14 bases lay between the germline ends. CDR1 is MDHEN and CDR2 is SYDVKM in the germline V gene. The CDR3 coding sequence is TGTGCCAGCAGTTTAGGGGGGACTAGCGGCACTGAAGCTTTCTTT. It specifies CASSLGGTSGTEAFF.

J is TRBJ2-7 and V is TRBV7-6; D not resolved. CDR1 SGHVS and CDR2 FNYEAQ come from the germline V gene. The CDR3 length is 17 residues. The V end lost 2 bases, the J end lost 0 bases, and 17 bases lay between the germline ends. This chain's CDR3 is CASSLQSNVGSSYEQYF. The CDR3 coding sequence is TGTGCCAGCAGCTTACAGTCGAACGTGGGATCCTCCTACGAGCAGTACTTC.

This clone has more than one count but fewer than ten. The chain carries TRBV29-1 and TRBJ2-7; tentatively, D is TRBD2 (5 bases). The ends were cut back, 5 bases at V and 3 bases at J, with 14 bases in the middle. CDR1 is SQVTM, CDR2 ANQGSEA, per germline. This CDR3 is built from 13 residues. The CDR3 loop reads CSVRGPGSYEQYF. CDR3 DNA: TGCAGCGTTCGCGGGCCGGGAAGCTACGAGCAGTACTTC.

This chain connects TRBV6-1 to TRBJ1-6; D possibly corresponds to TRBD1 (5 bases). CDR1 and CDR2 (germline): MNHNS, SASEGT. Trimming took 4 bases from V and 3 from J, leaving 19 bases between them. The CDR3 consists of 18 residues. The CDR3 sequence: CASSGGEGTGIYNSPLHF. CDR3 in DNA: TGTGCCAGCAGTGGGGGGGAGGGGACCGGGATCTATAATTCACCCCTCCACTTT.

The rearrangement uses TRBV19 and TRBJ2-7, with 15 bases identical to TRBD2. Unmatched junction bases numbered 11, after V lost 6 bases and J lost 2 bases. This CDR3 comprises 18 residues. Germline-derived CDR1 and CDR2 are LNHDA and SQIVND (reference sequence). The CDR3 loop is CASRPGHRTSGRAYEQYF. The DNA of the CDR3 is TGTGCCAGTAGACCGGGACACAGGACTAGCGGGAGGGCCTACGAGCAGTACTTC.

The J gene is TRBJ2-7, the V gene TRBV12-2. TRBV12-2 is designated a pseudogene. CDR3 length: 15 residues. The CDR3 sequence: CASRFGCPATYEQYF. In nucleotides, the CDR3 is TGTGCAAGTCGCTTTGGGTGTCCGGCAACCTACGAGCAGTACTTC.

The gene calls are TRBV18 and TRBJ1-5; the D gene is possibly TRBD1 (6 bases). In germline, CDR1 is KGHSH, CDR2 LQKENI. The CDR3 length is 14 residues. The V end was cut by 2 bases, the J end by 4 bases, with 9 bases between. Here the CDR3 reads CASSPTGTNQPQHF. The CDR3 region has the DNA TGTGCCAGCTCACCAACAGGGACAAATCAGCCCCAGCATTTT.

This clone was observed a single time. The rearrangement uses TRBV30 and TRBJ1-2; D might be TRBD1 (6 bases). The germline CDR1 and CDR2 sequences are GTSNPN and SVGIG (reference sequence). The CDR3 has 14 residues. Trimming left V 0 bases short and J 8 bases short, with 16 bases between. CDR3 region: CAWSVRGALWGYTF. The CDR3, as DNA: TGTGCCTGGAGTGTACGGGGGGCGCTTTGGGGCTACACCTTC. The full variable domain, with the rest looked up from reference TRBV30 and TRBJ1-2, is SQTIHQWPATLVQPVGSPLSLECTVEGTSNPNLYWYRQAAGRGLQLLFYSVGIGQISSEVPQNLSASRPQDRQFILSSKKLLLSDSGFYLCAWSVRGALWGYTFGSGTRLTVV.

Here the CDR3 DNA reads TGTGCCAGCAGTTACCGGGACAGGGATAACTATGGCTACACCTTC. Its protein is CASSYRDRDNYGYTF. The J gene is TRBJ1-2, the V gene TRBV5-6; 9 positions match TRBD1. Germline trimming cut 5 bases from V and 1 base from J; bases unmatched to any gene: 6. The germline CDR1 and CDR2 sequences are SGHDT and YYEEEE. The CDR3 extends over 15 amino acids.

This clone showed up just a few times. V usage is TRBV19 and J usage is TRBJ1-5; a possible D gene is TRBD1 (6 bases). Germline V gives CDR1 LNHDA, CDR2 SQIVND (reference sequence). V was pared by 0 bases and J by 3 bases, with 9 bases between. The CDR3 loop spans 15 amino acids. The CDR3 DNA follows: TGTGCCAGTAGTATAGAACGGACAGTCAATCAGCCCCAGCATTTT. It specifies CASSIERTVNQPQHF.

This clone was seen only a few times. This chain links TRBV7-8 with TRBJ1-3; D not certain. This CDR3 spans 16 amino acids. The germline V and J ends were trimmed by 8 bases and 0 bases, with 17 bases remaining between them. Germline CDR1 and CDR2: SGHVS and FQNEAQ. As DNA, the CDR3 is TGTGCCAGCGGAGGTATGACGTCAAGCTCTGGAAACACCATATATTTT. Translated: CASGGMTSSSGNTIYF.

The CDR3 sequence is CASSASSVKSGANVLTF. CDR3 nucleotides: TGCGCCAGCAGCGCCTCTAGCGTGAAGTCTGGGGCCAACGTCCTGACTTTC. The rearrangement uses TRBV5-1 and TRBJ2-6, with TRBD2 as a possible D gene (6 bases). This CDR3 has 17 amino acids. Germline V CDR1 and CDR2: SGHRS, YFSETQ. Trimming removed 4 bases at V and 1 base at J, with 15 bases between.

This clone was observed a handful of times. The chain employs TRBV7-8 and TRBJ1-1; unclear D gene. The CDR3 spans 13 residues. The V end was cut by 3 bases, the J end by 4 bases, with 9 bases between. The germline gives CDR1 SGHVS, CDR2 FQNEAQ. CDR3 sequence (DNA): TGTGCCAGCAGCTTGGTGGGGATCACTGAAGCTTTCTTT. It translates to CASSLVGITEAFF.

The V gene is TRBV18, the J gene TRBJ2-3, with a weak D call TRBD1 (6 bases). This CDR3 contains 15 residues. With 2 bases removed from V and 0 bases from J, the gap between germline ends came to 9 bases. CDR1 and CDR2 (germline): KGHSH, LQKENI. CDR3 DNA sequence: TGTGCCAGCTCACCAGCGCAGGGGAGCACAGATACGCAGTATTTT. The encoded protein is CASSPAQGSTDTQYF.

The V and J genes are TRBV29-1 and TRBJ1-2; no firm D call. Germline CDR1 is SQVTM and CDR2 is ANQGSEA. The ends were cut back, 2 bases at V and 7 bases at J, with 8 bases in the middle. The CDR3 length is 11 residues. CDR3 DNA: TGCAGCGTTGAACTAAAAGGTGGCTACACCTTC. It specifies CSVELKGGYTF.

The chain uses TRBV14 and TRBJ2-3; D might be TRBD2 (6 bases). Germline CDR1 SGHDN, CDR2 FVKESK. The length of the CDR3 is 17 residues. Trimming left V 1 base short and J 0 bases short, with 14 bases between. The CDR3 spells CASSQGWPGTSTDTQYF. CDR3 DNA: TGTGCCAGCAGCCAAGGTTGGCCGGGGACTAGCACAGATACGCAGTATTTT.

The rearrangement links TRBV5-6 to TRBJ2-1; the match to TRBD2 covers 15 bases. The CDR3 covers 14 residues. CDR1 is SGHDT, CDR2 YYEEEE, per germline. V dropped 4 bases and J dropped 12; count of bases not matched to a gene: 5. The DNA for the CDR3 is TGTGCCAGCAGCCGGACTAGCGGGAGGGCCTGGCAGTTCTTC. This gives the protein CASSRTSGRAWQFF.

CDR3 in amino acids: CASSVGLRDPSYEQYF. The CDR3 region has the DNA TGTGCCAGCAGCGTAGGGTTGAGGGACCCCTCCTACGAGCAGTACTTC. V is TRBV9 and J is TRBJ2-7; TRBD1 or TRBD2 may be the D gene (5 bases each). Germline lookup yields CDR1 SGDLS and CDR2 YYNGEE. This CDR3 has 16 amino acids. Trimming took 0 bases from V and 0 from J, leaving 13 bases between them.

The chain uses TRBV7-2 and TRBJ2-1; D is unclear. The CDR3 contains 12 residues. V was cut by 1 base and J by 6 bases, with 4 bases left in between. Germline CDR1 and CDR2: SGHTA and FQGNSA. CDR3 coding DNA: TGTGCCAGCAGCTTAGACGCCAATGAGCAGTTCTTC. As protein: CASSLDANEQFF.